The sequence of this T cell receptor beta chain was determined in a study of blood T cell repertoires in COVID-19. Study-level background: Whether acute or convalescent, the COVID-19 samples came from the United States, Italy and Spain. From T cells, B-cell-depleted T cells, or PBMCs came the material, which was cDNA or gDNA.

CDR1 and CDR2 (germline): SGHDT, YYEEEE. V lost 0 bases and J 4 bases, leaving 7 bases between the germline ends. The CDR3 runs 13 residues. Under the authors' procedure: Estimation of nucleated cell counts was performed using reference gene primer amplification. Here immunoSEQ multiplex PCR was the method, and the copy in TCRdb shows in-frame clones only, minus some. V and J calls and clone size are as listed in that table; D and trimming were resolved from the DNA. The top ten hold around 5% of the sample, which has roughly 150,000 clones, around nine tenths seen once. The receptor's source is a human donor in a cohort sampled during active COVID-19. This chain uses TRBV5-6 with TRBJ2-5, with unresolved D. Source material: peripheral blood. Here the CDR3 DNA reads TGTGCCAGCAGCTTGGGGTCGGTAGAGACCCAGTACTTC. Residues: CASSLGSVETQYF. Combining the CDR3 with reference TRBV5-6 and TRBJ2-5 gives the whole variable domain DAGVTQSPTHLIKTRGQQVTLRCSPKSGHDTVSWYQQALGQGPQFIFQYYEEEERQRGNFPDRFSGHQFPNYSSELNVNALLLGDSALYLCASSLGSVETQYFGPGTRLLVL.